This T cell receptor (beta chain) was found in a study of T cells after yellow fever vaccination. Points from the study as a whole: After the booster, about 95% of CD4 and about nine tenths of CD8 primary-response clones were re-detected. Abundant clonotypes from the bulk population could have been carried over as contaminants into FACS-sorted repertoires. The study found a weaker secondary response that peaked faster, day 5 versus 15.

The sample holds a few counts of this clonotype. The antigen remains undetermined. The TCR cDNA carried a universal primer site and UMIs from 5'RACE template switching. TCRdb reprocessed the 5' RACE reads with MiXCR, giving one entry per CDR3 protein. The table records under 550,000 distinct CDR3 sequences, 21% of them present only once. The clonotype was recovered from a man between 18 and 35 years old who received the YFV17D yellow fever vaccine. Here the sequenced sample was PBMCs, taken approximately 20 days after the first yellow fever vaccination.

CDR3 in amino acids: CSVGQGNGYTF. In DNA, the CDR3 is TGCAGCGTTGGTCAGGGCAATGGCTACACCTTC. This rearrangement joins TRBV29-1 to TRBJ1-2; D perhaps matches TRBD1 (5 bases). Germline lookup yields CDR1 SQVTM and CDR2 ANQGSEA. CDR3 length: 11 amino acids. V was shortened by 4 bases and J by 6 bases, with 9 bases between the two germline ends.